This T cell receptor beta chain was documented in a study of T cells in Graves' hyperthyroidism and ophthalmopathy. About the study: Specimen type is peripheral blood, collected at initial diagnosis prior to any treatment. The study, taken as a whole, reports: The model identified upcoming ophthalmopathy a median about 6.5 months ahead of onset.

It was RNA transcripts that yielded the amplified TCR beta CDR3 regions. When the TCR CDR3 underwent first-round RT-PCR, the HTBI primer set was used. TCRdb redid the calling of the multiplex PCR reads with MiXCR, one entry per CDR3 protein. The sample includes about 840,000 distinct CDR3 sequences, around 39% of them seen just once. The study defined stable Graves' hyperthyroidism as no ophthalmopathy progression within 18 months. Among the patients, aged 18 to 65, hyperthyroidism was newly diagnosed and had lasted under 2 months. This clonotype appeared a few times. Antigen specificity is unknown. Germline lookup yields CDR1 SGHKS and CDR2 YYEKEE (reference sequence). The V and J ends lost 0 bases and 7 bases respectively, with 10 bases between them. The CDR3 totals 14 residues.

The sequenced sample consisted of blood. The origin of this receptor is a man aged 18-30 years with Graves' hyperthyroidism. The chain joins TRBV5-5 to TRBJ1-4; tentatively, D is TRBD1 (6 bases). The CDR3 DNA sequence: TGTGCCAGCAGCTTGGTGGGGGCTAGTGAAAAACTGTTTTTT. Translated: CASSLVGASEKLFF.